This T cell receptor beta chain was identified during a study of control samples from healthy donors and cancer patients (dated by TCRdb to 2018 to 2021). This clone was picked up a small number of times. It lacks a known antigen. No base-level quality is on record; no much larger clone is a single base apart. The CDR3 numbers 16 residues from cysteine through phenylalanine. The retained sequence is limited to the CDR3, 48 bases, with the frame set at the first base. After removal of 0 bases from V and 4 bases from J, the junction retains 4 bases not matched to a gene. The CDR1 and CDR2 encoded by the germline V gene are MGHRA and YSYEKL. The method was the immunoSEQ multiplex PCR assay. Imported from immuneACCESS, the table was reduced by TCRdb to in-frame sequences with V and J called. These copies leave out some clones; in studies compared against another copy, an unresolved V gene accounts for under half, and the cause of the remainder is not known. The sample data list about 170,000 clones, and over 85% of these were observed just once. The top ten clonotypes cover approximately 4% of the sample.

The receptor comes from a woman aged 55-70 years in good health. Sequenced input: blood. The sequence is built from TRBV4-1 and TRBJ2-1; TRBD2 lines up with 9 middle nucleotides. The CDR3 amino acid sequence is: CASSQDGRGGYNEQFF. In nucleotide form, the sequence is TGCGCCAGCAGCCAAGATGGGCGGGGGGGTTACAATGAGCAGTTCTTC.